This T cell receptor beta chain was profiled in a study of persistence of HIV-infected CD4 T cells. Study details: Anti-CD3/anti-CD28 stimulation activated a higher proportion of cells than antigen stimulation, with lower memory fraction.

The libraries were made with immunoSEQ version 4 in survey mode. Genomic DNA was diluted to 9 to 10 ng/uL, up to roughly 1 ug per sample. Produced via immunoSEQ multiplex PCR; TCRdb's table is partial and in-frame only. The sample comprises approximately 46,000 clones, 85% to 90% of which are singletons, and around 3.2% rests with the top ten. Nonspecific anti-CD3/anti-CD28 bead stimulation represents the broad CD4+ T cell repertoire. Sorting of responding CD4+ T cells relied on upregulated CD40 ligand together with CD69. These HIV-1-infected adults initiated suppressive ART in chronic infection. With regard to this clone: Its target is not known.

Notes on the study in general: Proviral oligoclonality tracked with TCR oligoclonality within the same sorted cells.

CDR3 length equals 15 residues. The V end lost 1 base, the J end lost 0 bases, and 10 bases lay between the germline ends. The germline CDR1 and CDR2 sequences are MDHEN and SYDVKM. This sample comprised CD4+ T cells sorted from PBMCs after roughly 18-hour stimulation, obtained from a patient who received antiretroviral therapy. The sequence derives from an adult woman with HIV who was CMV-seropositive. The J gene is TRBJ2-7, the V gene TRBV28; D not resolved. The CDR3 DNA reads as TGTGCCAGCAGTTTATTGGGTAGGAGCTCCTACGAGCAGTACTTC. This encodes CASSLLGRSSYEQYF.